Following are 7 T cell receptor beta chains from one sample sequenced in a study of blood T cell repertoires in COVID-19 (dated by TCRdb to about 2020). To prepare the library, the immunoSEQ multiplex PCR assay was applied. The immuneACCESS repertoire file appears here via TCRdb, limited to in-frame rearrangements. These files lack a portion of the clones; in checked studies, under half of the deficit traces to unresolved V genes, and the cause of the others is not known. For this sample there are more than 250,000 clones; 85% to 90% appear just once. Together, the top ten hold about 6% of the sample. The sample was peripheral blood. The receptor source for this set is a woman aged 45-65 years with COVID-19, enrolled during active disease.

The rearrangement links TRBV12-3 or TRBV12-4 to TRBJ1-2; 7 bases match TRBD1. V was clipped by 5 bases and J by 6 bases; unmatched bases: 6. The CDR3 consists of 13 residues. The CDR3 protein is CASSKTGENGYTF. The DNA for the CDR3 is TGTGCCAGCAGTAAAACAGGGGAAAATGGCTACACCTTC.

This chain joins TRBV6-5 and TRBJ2-7, with 12 bases that match TRBD1. V was pared by 8 bases and J by 5 bases, with 7 bases of the junction left unmatched. The CDR3 contains 14 residues. Germline loops: CDR1 MNHEY, CDR2 SVGAGI. CDR3 nucleotide sequence: TGTGCCAGCCCTCAGGGGACAGGGGGCCACGAGCAGTACTTC. Amino acids: CASPQGTGGHEQYF.

In nucleotides, the CDR3 is TGCGCCAGCAGCCAAACACCCACGACAGGGGTCGGAGATACGCAGTATTTT. Amino acids: CASSQTPTTGVGDTQYF. This chain connects TRBV5-1 to TRBJ2-3; TRBD1 matches 8 bases. The V segment lost 4 bases and the J segment 5 bases; nucleotides outside the gene matches: 15. The CDR3 loop spans 17 amino acids. In germline, CDR1 is SGHRS, CDR2 YFSETQ.

The J gene is TRBJ1-1, the V gene TRBV18; D is perhaps TRBD1 (6 bases). The CDR3 covers 16 residues. CDR1 and CDR2 (germline): KGHSH, LQKENI. Trimming took off 6 bases at V and 0 bases at J, with 17 bases between the two ends. In nucleotides, the CDR3 is TGTGCCAGCTCGCCGACCCTGGACAGAATGAACACTGAAGCTTTCTTT. Translating it yields CASSPTLDRMNTEAFF.

The chain is built from TRBV11-3 and TRBJ1-4; D is ambiguous. Trimming took off 7 bases at V and 5 bases at J, with 17 bases between the two ends. The CDR3 spans 15 residues. The germline V gene encodes CDR1 SGHNT and CDR2 YENEEA. The DNA for the CDR3 is TGTGCCAGCACTTCGGGCGGGTTAACGAATGAAAAACTGTTTTTT. Protein sequence: CASTSGGLTNEKLFF.

This clone was seen just once. The V gene is TRBV29-1, the J gene TRBJ2-1; 15 bases are a match to TRBD2. Germline assignment: CDR1 SQVTM and CDR2 ANQGSEA. This CDR3 comprises 16 residues. V was clipped by 5 bases and J by 4 bases; unmatched bases: 6. DNA of the CDR3: TGCAGCGTTCATGGACTAGCGGGAGGGCCATACAATGAGCAGTTCTTC. It yields the protein CSVHGLAGGPYNEQFF.

The rearrangement links TRBV18 to TRBJ1-1; the D gene is possibly TRBD1 (6 bases). Germline CDR1 KGHSH, CDR2 LQKENI. This CDR3 has 16 residues. Between the trimmed V and J ends, which lost 2 bases and 1 base, there was a span of 14 bases. The DNA for the CDR3 is TGTGCCAGCTCACCAACGGCAGGGGCTCCGAACACTGAAGCTTTCTTT. It specifies CASSPTAGAPNTEAFF.